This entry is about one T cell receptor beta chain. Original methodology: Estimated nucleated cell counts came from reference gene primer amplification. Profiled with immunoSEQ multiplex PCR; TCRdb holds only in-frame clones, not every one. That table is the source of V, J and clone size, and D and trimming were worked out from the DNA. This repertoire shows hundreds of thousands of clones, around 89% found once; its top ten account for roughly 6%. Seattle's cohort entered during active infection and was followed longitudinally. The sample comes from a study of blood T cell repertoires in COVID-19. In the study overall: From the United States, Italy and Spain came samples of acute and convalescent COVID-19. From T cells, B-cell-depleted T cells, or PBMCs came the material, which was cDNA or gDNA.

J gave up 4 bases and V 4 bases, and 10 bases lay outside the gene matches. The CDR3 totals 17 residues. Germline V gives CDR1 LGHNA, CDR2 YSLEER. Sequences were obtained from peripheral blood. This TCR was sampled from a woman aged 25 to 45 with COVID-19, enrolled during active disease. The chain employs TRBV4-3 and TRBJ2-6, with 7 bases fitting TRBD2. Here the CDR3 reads CASSRGRVESGANVLTF. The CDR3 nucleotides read TGCGCCAGCAGCCGTGGGAGGGTGGAGTCGGGGGCCAACGTCCTGACTTTC.